This entry is about one T cell receptor beta chain. The data are from a study of shared T cell receptors in the human thymus. Measured with immunoSEQ multiplex PCR; TCRdb has only the in-frame clones, and not every one. The sample holds about 660,000 clones, 70% to 90% seen once. CDR3 size: 15 residues. V shed 3 bases and J shed 2 bases, with 14 bases lying between them. Germline loops: CDR1 MNHEY, CDR2 SMNVEV (reference sequence). These data were also filed under a second study, of human thymus T cells. That publication notes: Use of V and J genes seemed skewed within the thymic and blood repertoires.

The chain employs TRBV27 and TRBJ2-7; D perhaps matches TRBD1 (6 bases). This clonotype was obtained from a boy less than two years old with a congenital heart defect. The source material was thymocytes. This CDR3 reads CASSFLGQSTYEQYF. The CDR3 DNA sequence: TGTGCCAGCAGTTTTCTCGGACAGTCGACCTACGAGCAGTACTTC.